Listed here are 17 T cell receptor beta chains from one sample, sequenced in a study of blood T cell repertoires in COVID-19. Profiled with immunoSEQ multiplex PCR; TCRdb holds only in-frame clones, not every one. Of about 110,000 clones listed, roughly 80% are singletons. The specimen sequenced was peripheral blood. The receptors derive from an older woman with acute or convalescent COVID-19.

This chain uses TRBV5-1 with TRBJ2-1; 7 positions agree with TRBD2. With V trimmed by 1 base and J by 5 bases, 9 bases remained unmatched. Looked up from germline, CDR1 is SGHRS and CDR2 is YFSETQ. The CDR3 is 16 residues long. The CDR3 bases are TGCGCCAGCAGCTTGCAGCCCGGGGAGGGAAACAATGAGCAGTTCTTC. Encoded protein: CASSLQPGEGNNEQFF.

This clone was seen a few times. The rearrangement uses TRBV7-3 and TRBJ2-5; 7 bases are shared with TRBD1. Germline V gives CDR1 SGHTA, CDR2 FQGTGA. The CDR3 covers 16 residues. Trimming removed 3 bases from V and 0 bases from J; junction bases left unmatched: 7. The CDR3 nucleotides are TGTGCCAGCAGCTTTATGGGGACAGCCCACCAAGAGACCCAGTACTTC. This encodes CASSFMGTAHQETQYF. The variable domain in full, completed from reference TRBV7-3 and TRBJ2-5, reads GAGVSQTPSNKVTEKGKYVELRCDPISGHTALYWYRQSLGQGPEFLIYFQGTGAADDSGLPNDRFFAVRPEGSVSTLKIQRTERGDSAVYLCASSFMGTAHQETQYFGPGTRLLVL.

The V and J genes are TRBV7-2 and TRBJ1-2, with 8 nucleotides matching TRBD1. V dropped 5 bases and J dropped 4; count of bases not matched to a gene: 6. Germline V lookup: CDR1 SGHTA, CDR2 FQGNSA. CDR3 length: 14 amino acids. The CDR3 sequence: CASSPGQGFYGYTF. DNA for the CDR3: TGTGCCAGCAGCCCCGGACAGGGATTCTATGGCTACACCTTC.

The rearrangement uses TRBV2 and TRBJ2-5; D may be TRBD2 (7 bases). From germline, CDR1 is SNHLY and CDR2 FYNNEI. Trimming removed 8 bases from V and 2 bases from J, with 12 bases in between. The CDR3 consists of 13 residues. CDR3 sequence reads: CASQRGGQETQYF. For the CDR3, the DNA is TGTGCCAGCCAAAGGGGGGGACAAGAGACCCAGTACTTC. The complete variable domain, with remaining parts taken from reference TRBV2 and TRBJ2-5, reads EPEVTQTPSHQVTQMGQEVILRCVPISNHLYFYWYRQILGQKVEFLVSFYNNEISEKSEIFDDQFSVERPDGSNFTLKIRSTKLEDSAMYFCASQRGGQETQYFGPGTRLLVL.

This rearrangement joins TRBV6-5 to TRBJ2-2, with D possibly TRBD1 on 6 matching bases. Trimming stripped 7 bases from V and 4 bases from J, with 13 bases between. CDR1 and CDR2 from the germline V gene are MNHEY and SVGAGI. The CDR3 contains 14 residues. CDR3 nucleotide sequence: TGTGCCAGCACGGCAGGGGTAGGCACCGGGGAGCTGTTTTTT. Translated: CASTAGVGTGELFF.

V usage is TRBV12-3 or TRBV12-4 and J usage is TRBJ1-1; possibly TRBD1 for D (5 bases). This CDR3 is built from 13 residues. Trimming took 5 bases from V and 4 from J, leaving 11 bases between them. This chain's CDR3 is CASSGGGTTEAFF. In DNA form, the CDR3 reads TGTGCCAGCAGTGGGGGGGGGACCACTGAAGCTTTCTTT.

The rearrangement uses TRBV7-8 and TRBJ1-4, with a tentative D call TRBD1 (6 bases). From germline, CDR1 is SGHVS and CDR2 FQNEAQ. The CDR3 extends over 14 amino acids. V was pared by 6 bases and J by 1 base, with 9 bases between. CDR3 bases: TGTGCCAGCAGTTACAGGGAAACTAATGAAAAACTGTTTTTT. This sequence encodes CASSYRETNEKLFF.

The rearrangement uses TRBV19 and TRBJ2-1; a weak D match, TRBD2 (5 bases). The germline gives CDR1 LNHDA, CDR2 SQIVND (reference sequence). CDR3 length equals 14 residues. The V end lost 3 bases, the J end lost 6 bases, and 12 bases lay between the germline ends. The CDR3 loop reads CASSIRTPSNEQFF. In DNA form, the CDR3 reads TGTGCCAGTAGTATTAGGACTCCAAGCAATGAGCAGTTCTTC.

J is TRBJ2-3 and V is TRBV7-6, with 8 positions matching TRBD2. V was clipped by 1 base and J by 2 bases; unmatched bases: 11. This CDR3 comprises 18 residues. Germline lookup yields CDR1 SGHVS and CDR2 FNYEAQ. In DNA form, the CDR3 reads TGTGCCAGCAGCTTAGACCCCCCAGCGGGGGTTATCACAGATACGCAGTATTTT. This codes for CASSLDPPAGVITDTQYF.

The J gene is TRBJ2-2, the V gene TRBV7-8, with D uncertain. CDR3 size: 15 residues. Trimming stripped 1 base from V and 5 bases from J, with 11 bases between. Germline V gene data show CDR1 as SGHVS and CDR2 as FQNEAQ. The CDR3 reads CASSLDGSDTGELFF. CDR3 DNA: TGTGCCAGCAGCTTAGACGGGTCGGATACCGGGGAGCTGTTTTTT.

This clone is a singleton in its sample. J is TRBJ1-6 and V is TRBV9, with no clear D. V lost 6 bases, J lost 5 bases, and 12 bases lay in between. CDR3 length equals 14 residues. Germline CDR1 and CDR2: SGDLS and YYNGEE. The DNA of the CDR3 is TGTGCCAGCACGAAAGCCGGAGATAATTCACCCCTCCACTTT. Translation gives CASTKAGDNSPLHF.

The rearrangement joins TRBV19 to TRBJ2-7; TRBD1 matches 8 bases. This CDR3 region has 19 residues. The V segment lost 5 bases and the J segment 7 bases; nucleotides outside the gene matches: 25. Germline loops: CDR1 LNHDA, CDR2 SQIVND (reference sequence). As DNA, the CDR3 is TGTGCCAGTAGTCGACAGTTACAGGGGGTGGTGGCACTACCGAATGAGCAGTACTTC. Its translation: CASSRQLQGVVALPNEQYF.

CDR3 region: CASSIGPGGHTEAFF. The CDR3 nucleotides read TGTGCCAGTAGTATAGGACCCGGGGGTCACACTGAAGCTTTCTTT. V and J are TRBV19 and TRBJ1-1, with D possibly TRBD1 on 5 matching bases. The CDR3 has 15 residues. With 1 base removed from V and 3 bases from J, the gap between germline ends came to 12 bases. Germline V gives CDR1 LNHDA, CDR2 SQIVND (reference sequence).

The CDR3 here is CSVVENYGYTF. The CDR3 DNA follows: TGCAGCGTTGTTGAGAACTATGGCTACACCTTC. This chain joins TRBV29-1 and TRBJ1-2; D is unresolved. This CDR3 comprises 11 residues. Germline CDR1 reads SQVTM; CDR2 reads ANQGSEA. With 4 bases removed from V and 2 bases from J, the gap between germline ends came to 5 bases.

V and J are TRBV28 and TRBJ2-2; D is perhaps TRBD1 (5 bases). The ends were cut back, 2 bases at V and 5 bases at J, with 12 bases in the middle. CDR1 MDHEN and CDR2 SYDVKM come from the germline V gene. The CDR3 sequence is 15 residues long. The CDR3 loop is CASSLRQPATGELFF. The CDR3 coding sequence is TGTGCCAGCAGTTTAAGACAGCCGGCGACCGGGGAGCTGTTTTTT. The full variable domain, completed using reference TRBV28 and TRBJ2-2, is DVKVTQSSRYLVKRTGEKVFLECVQDMDHENMFWYRQDPGLGLRLIYFSYDVKMKEKGDIPEGYSVSREKKERFSLILESASTNQTSMYLCASSLRQPATGELFFGEGSRLTVL.

The chain joins TRBV24-1 to TRBJ2-1, with D possibly TRBD2 on 5 matching bases. The CDR3 loop spans 13 amino acids. The V gene lost 0 bases and the J gene lost 8 bases, with 7 bases spanning the gap. Germline values: CDR1 KGHDR, CDR2 SFDVKD. The CDR3 loop is CATSDLWRDEQFF. The CDR3 DNA reads TGTGCCACCAGTGATTTGTGGCGGGATGAGCAGTTCTTC.

This chain uses TRBV20-1 with TRBJ1-4, with D possibly being TRBD1 (5 bases). Germline CDR1 reads DFQATT; CDR2 reads SNEGSKA (reference sequence). CDR3 size: 13 residues. The V and J ends lost 3 bases and 5 bases respectively, with 10 bases between them. CDR3 region: CSASGGGNEKLFF. As DNA, the CDR3 is TGCAGTGCTAGTGGGGGAGGGAATGAAAAACTGTTTTTT.